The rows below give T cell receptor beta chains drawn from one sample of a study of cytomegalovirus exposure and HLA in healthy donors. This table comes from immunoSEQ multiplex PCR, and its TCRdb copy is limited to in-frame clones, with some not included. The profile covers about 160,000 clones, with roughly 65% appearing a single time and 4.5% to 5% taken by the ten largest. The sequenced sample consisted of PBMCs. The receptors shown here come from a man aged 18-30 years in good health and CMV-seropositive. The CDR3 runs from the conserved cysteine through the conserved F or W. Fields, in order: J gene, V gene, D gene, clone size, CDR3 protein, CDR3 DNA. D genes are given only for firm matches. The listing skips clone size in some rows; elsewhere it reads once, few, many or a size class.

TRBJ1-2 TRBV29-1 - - CSVEMTDYGYTF TGCAGCGTTGAAATGACAGACTATGGCTACACCTTC
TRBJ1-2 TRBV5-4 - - CASSLAYYGYTF TGTGCCAGCAGCCTGGCCTACTATGGCTACACCTTC
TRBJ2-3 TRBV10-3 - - CATYRGGTDTQYF TGTGCCACCTACAGGGGGGGAACAGATACGCAGTATTTT
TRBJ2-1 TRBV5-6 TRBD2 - CASSWTSGDYNEQFF TGTGCCAGCAGCTGGACTAGCGGGGACTACAATGAGCAGTTCTTC
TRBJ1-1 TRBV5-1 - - CASSLDSGNTEAFF TGCGCCAGCAGCTTGGATTCGGGGAACACTGAAGCTTTCTTT
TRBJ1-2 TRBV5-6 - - CASRLDRPNYGYTF TGTGCCAGCAGACTCGACAGACCGAACTATGGCTACACCTTC
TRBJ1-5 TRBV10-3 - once CAISESRLPEQPQHF TGTGCCATCAGTGAGTCGAGGCTCCCGGAGCAGCCCCAGCATTTT
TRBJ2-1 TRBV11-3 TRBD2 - CASSPSTSGPYNEQFF TGTGCCAGCAGCCCCTCAACTAGCGGACCTTACAATGAGCAGTTCTTC
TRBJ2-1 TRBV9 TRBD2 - CASSVAASGSSYNEQFF TGTGCCAGCAGCGTAGCGGCTAGCGGGAGCTCCTACAATGAGCAGTTCTTC
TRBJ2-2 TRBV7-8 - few CASPTGGKAGVGELFF TGTGCCAGCCCCACGGGGGGCAAGGCGGGAGTCGGGGAGCTGTTTTTT
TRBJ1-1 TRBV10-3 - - CAISEETANTEAFF TGTGCCATCAGTGAGGAAACAGCCAACACTGAAGCTTTCTTT
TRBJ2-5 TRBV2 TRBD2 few CASSAASGNQETQYF TGTGCCAGCAGTGCTGCTAGCGGGAACCAAGAGACCCAGTACTTC
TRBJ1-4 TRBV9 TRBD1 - CASSIGQGINEKLFF TGTGCCAGCAGCATTGGACAGGGGATCAATGAAAAACTGTTTTTT
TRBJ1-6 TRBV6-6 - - CASSHSYDNSPLHF TGTGCCAGCAGTCACAGTTACGATAATTCACCCCTCCACTTT
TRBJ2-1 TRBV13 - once CASSLGFGLGAEQFF TGTGCCAGCAGCTTAGGTTTTGGTTTGGGGGCAGAGCAGTTCTTC
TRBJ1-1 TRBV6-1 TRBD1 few CASSGDSTEAFF TGTGCCAGCAGTGGGGACAGCACTGAAGCTTTCTTT
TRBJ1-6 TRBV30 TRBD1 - CALPGQGVGSPLHF TGTGCCTTACCGGGACAGGGGGTAGGATCACCCCTCCACTTT
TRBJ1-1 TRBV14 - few CASSWAAGRTEAFF TGTGCCAGCAGCTGGGCAGCAGGTAGAACTGAAGCTTTCTTT
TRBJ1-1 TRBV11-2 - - CASSLPGANTEAFF TGTGCCAGCAGCTTGCCAGGGGCGAACACTGAAGCTTTCTTT
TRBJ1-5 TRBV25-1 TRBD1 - CASSDSEHRGDNQPQHF TGTGCCAGCAGTGACTCGGAGCACAGGGGAGACAATCAGCCCCAGCATTTT
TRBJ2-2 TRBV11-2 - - CASGPTGRGGGELFF TGTGCCAGCGGACCCACGGGGAGAGGTGGCGGGGAGCTGTTTTTT
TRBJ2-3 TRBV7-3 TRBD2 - CASSNGAGADTQYF TGTGCCAGCAGCAACGGGGCGGGGGCAGATACGCAGTATTTT
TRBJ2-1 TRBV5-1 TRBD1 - CASSRQGAARSYNEQFF TGCGCCAGCAGCCGCCAGGGGGCTGCCCGCTCCTACAATGAGCAGTTCTTC
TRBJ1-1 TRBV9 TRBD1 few CASSRGTGSTSTEAFF TGTGCCAGCAGCCGTGGGACAGGGTCTACGAGCACTGAAGCTTTCTTT
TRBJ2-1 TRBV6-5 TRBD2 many CASSSLAGGDNEQFF TGTGCCAGCAGTTCCTTAGCGGGAGGCGACAATGAGCAGTTCTTC
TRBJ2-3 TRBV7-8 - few CASSLRGGSTDTQYF TGTGCCAGCAGCTTAAGAGGGGGAAGCACAGATACGCAGTATTTT
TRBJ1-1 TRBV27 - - CASSSGSNTEAFF TGTGCCAGCAGTTCCGGGTCGAACACTGAAGCTTTCTTT
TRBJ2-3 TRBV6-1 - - CASSETGAYDTQYF TGTGCCAGCAGTGAAACGGGAGCGTATGATACGCAGTATTTT
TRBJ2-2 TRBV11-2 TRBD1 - CASSLTGGDTGELFF TGTGCCAGCAGCTTAACAGGGGGCGACACCGGGGAGCTGTTTTTT
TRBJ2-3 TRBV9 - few CASSVGSGDTQYF TGTGCCAGCAGCGTAGGATCCGGAGATACGCAGTATTTT
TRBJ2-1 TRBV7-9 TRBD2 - CASSLGGGAYNEQFF TGTGCCAGCAGCTTGGGCGGGGGGGCCTACAATGAGCAGTTCTTC
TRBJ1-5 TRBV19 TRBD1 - CASSTRTTGGTWSNQPQHF TGTGCCAGTAGTACTAGAACGACAGGGGGCACATGGAGCAATCAGCCCCAGCATTTT
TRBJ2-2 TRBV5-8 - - CASSLYPGELFF TGTGCCAGCAGCTTGTATCCCGGGGAGCTGTTTTTT
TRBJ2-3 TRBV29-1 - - CSVEGASSSTDTQYF TGCAGCGTTGAAGGTGCTAGCTCTAGCACAGATACGCAGTATTTT
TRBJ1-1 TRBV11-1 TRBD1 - CASSPRTGGRLGQAFF TGTGCCAGCAGCCCAAGGACAGGGGGCCGCCTGGGACAAGCTTTCTTT
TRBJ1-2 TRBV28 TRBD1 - CASNKDRVGGYTF TGTGCCAGCAACAAGGACAGGGTGGGCGGCTACACCTTC
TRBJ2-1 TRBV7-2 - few CASSLEGLRYEQFF TGTGCCAGCAGCTTAGAAGGACTACGCTATGAGCAGTTCTTC
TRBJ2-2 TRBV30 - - CAWSGAGLGELFF TGTGCCTGGAGTGGGGCGGGGCTCGGGGAGCTGTTTTTT
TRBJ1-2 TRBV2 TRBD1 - CASKGDSYGYTF TGTGCCAGCAAAGGGGACAGCTATGGCTACACCTTC
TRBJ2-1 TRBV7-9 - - CASSGGAGSSYNEQFF TGTGCCAGCAGCGGAGGCGCGGGAAGCTCCTACAATGAGCAGTTCTTC
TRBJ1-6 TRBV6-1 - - CASSTGGGSSSPLHF TGTGCCAGCAGCACAGGTGGGGGCTCATCTTCGCCCCTCCACTTT
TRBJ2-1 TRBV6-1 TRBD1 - CASSESVRGWNEQFF TGTGCCAGCAGTGAAAGTGTCAGGGGGTGGAATGAGCAGTTCTTC
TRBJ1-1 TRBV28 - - CASNFGRGNTEAFF TGTGCCAGCAACTTCGGCAGGGGGAACACTGAAGCTTTCTTT
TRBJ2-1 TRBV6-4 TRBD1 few CASSSLGQGYNEQFF TGTGCCAGCAGTTCCCTGGGACAGGGGTACAATGAGCAGTTCTTC
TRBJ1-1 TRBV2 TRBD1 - CASRITGGTEAFF TGTGCCAGCAGGATAACAGGGGGCACTGAAGCTTTCTTT
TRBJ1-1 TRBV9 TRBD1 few CASSVDDRGFEAFF TGTGCCAGCAGCGTAGACGACAGGGGCTTTGAAGCTTTCTTT